The rows below give T cell receptor beta chains drawn from one sample of a study of blood T cell repertoires in COVID-19. Sequencing was performed with immunoSEQ multiplex PCR; in TCRdb, only in-frame clones are kept and a portion is missing. The data hold approximately 250,000 clones, with roughly 90% observed a single time. Material: PBMCs or T cells enriched from blood (not recorded which). The source of these receptors is a man aged 40-49 years who had been exposed to COVID-19. Each CDR3 is given with its conserved first and last residue. The D gene is left open where the match is weak. Rows may omit the clone size; those that give it use once, few, many or a size class.

d_gene	v_gene	j_gene	abundance	CDR3nt	CDR3aa
TRBD1	TRBV30	TRBJ1-5	-	TGTGCCTGGAGTGTAGACAGGGGAGTCGATCAGCCCCAGCATTTT	CAWSVDRGVDQPQHF
-	TRBV28	TRBJ1-2	-	TGTGCCAGCAGTTTACTTCCGTCAGGGATTAACTATGGCTACACCTTC	CASSLLPSGINYGYTF
-	TRBV11-2	TRBJ2-5	-	TGTGCCAGCAGCTCGTTTGGGAGCGAGACCCAGTACTTC	CASSSFGSETQYF
-	TRBV4-2	TRBJ2-1	-	TGTGCCAGCAGCCAAGGACCCAGCGATGAGCAGTTCTTC	CASSQGPSDEQFF
-	TRBV15	TRBJ2-7	-	TGTGCCACCAGCAGAGATTATACTCTCTCCGAGCAGTACTTC	CATSRDYTLSEQYF
TRBD2	TRBV19	TRBJ2-1	-	TGTGCCAGTAGTATGGTAGGAGCGGGAACGTTAAACAATGAGCAGTTCTTC	CASSMVGAGTLNNEQFF
TRBD2	TRBV10-3	TRBJ2-5	-	TGTGCCATCAGTGGGGGACTAGCGGGAGGTCAAGAGACCCAGTACTTC	CAISGGLAGGQETQYF
-	TRBV6-6	TRBJ1-2	-	TGTGCCAGCAGGCCGACAGCTAACTATGGCTACACCTTC	CASRPTANYGYTF
TRBD2	TRBV5-1	TRBJ2-1	-	TGCGCCAGCAGCCCGGGACTAGCGGGCTACAATGAGCAGTTCTTC	CASSPGLAGYNEQFF
-	TRBV10-3	TRBJ2-5	-	TGTGCCATCAGTGAGTTGTTTAGCGCGGGAACGACCGAAAAAGAGACCCAGTACTTC	CAISELFSAGTTEKETQYF
TRBD2	TRBV7-6	TRBJ2-2	-	TGTGCCAGCAGCTTGAGAGGGGAGGGAACCGGGGAGCTGTTTTTT	CASSLRGEGTGELFF
-	TRBV2	TRBJ1-1	-	TGTGCCAGCAGCGCAGGGGAAATGAACACTGAAGCTTTCTTT	CASSAGEMNTEAFF
TRBD1	TRBV29-1	TRBJ1-1	-	TGCAGCGTGAATACCGGGACAGGGTATCAGAACACTGAAGCTTTCTTT	CSVNTGTGYQNTEAFF
-	TRBV6-2/TRBV6-3	TRBJ1-1	once	TGTGCCAGCAGTTACTACGGGAACACTGAAGCTTTCTTT	CASSYYGNTEAFF
-	TRBV5-6	TRBJ1-1	-	TGTGCCAGCAGCTTGGTGGAGGTGGAGACTGAAGCTTTCTTT	CASSLVEVETEAFF
-	TRBV28	TRBJ1-2	once	TGTGCCAGCAGTACCACGGACAGTGCTTATGGCTACACCTTC	CASSTTDSAYGYTF
-	TRBV5-5	TRBJ1-3	-	TGTGCCAGTGACCGGAGCTCTGGAAACACCATATATTTT	CASDRSSGNTIYF
TRBD1	TRBV19	TRBJ1-2	-	TGTGCCAGTAGTCCCGACAGGGGGCGGAACTATGGCTACACCTTC	CASSPDRGRNYGYTF
TRBD1	TRBV27	TRBJ1-4	few	TGTGCCAGCAGTGACCGGGACAGTAATGAAAAACTGTTTTTT	CASSDRDSNEKLFF
TRBD2	TRBV2	TRBJ2-2	-	TGTGCCAGCACCTCATTAGCGGGAGGGAACACCGGGGAGCTGTTTTTT	CASTSLAGGNTGELFF
-	TRBV6-5	TRBJ2-2	-	TGTGCCAGCAGTTTGACAGCAAACACCGGGGAGCTGTTTTTT	CASSLTANTGELFF
TRBD1	TRBV3-1/TRBV3-2	TRBJ1-4	-	TGTGCCAGCAGCCTTGGGACAGCGAGGGGAGATGAAAAACTGTTTTTT	CASSLGTARGDEKLFF
TRBD1	TRBV18	TRBJ1-1	-	TGTGCCAGCTCACCGGAACACATCGGGACAGGGGTGGCTGAAGCTTTCTTT	CASSPEHIGTGVAEAFF
-	TRBV4-3	TRBJ2-7	once	TGCGCCAGCAGCCAAGATGCGGCAGGGTCTAACGAGCAGTACTTC	CASSQDAAGSNEQYF
-	TRBV5-1	TRBJ2-2	-	TGCGCCAGTACGCTAGCGATTAACACCGGGGAGCTGTTTTTT	CASTLAINTGELFF
TRBD1	TRBV19	TRBJ1-5	-	TGTGCCAGTAGTATCTGGGGCGACAGGGGAGGCAATCAGCCCCAGCATTTT	CASSIWGDRGGNQPQHF
-	TRBV7-2	TRBJ1-6	-	TGTGCCAGCAGCTCCACTCTTGATTCACCCCTCCACTTT	CASSSTLDSPLHF
TRBD1	TRBV12-5	TRBJ1-5	-	TGTGCTAGTGGTTTTGTCTTAGGACAGGGGGTGTATTATAGCAATCAGCCCCAGCATTTT	CASGFVLGQGVYYSNQPQHF